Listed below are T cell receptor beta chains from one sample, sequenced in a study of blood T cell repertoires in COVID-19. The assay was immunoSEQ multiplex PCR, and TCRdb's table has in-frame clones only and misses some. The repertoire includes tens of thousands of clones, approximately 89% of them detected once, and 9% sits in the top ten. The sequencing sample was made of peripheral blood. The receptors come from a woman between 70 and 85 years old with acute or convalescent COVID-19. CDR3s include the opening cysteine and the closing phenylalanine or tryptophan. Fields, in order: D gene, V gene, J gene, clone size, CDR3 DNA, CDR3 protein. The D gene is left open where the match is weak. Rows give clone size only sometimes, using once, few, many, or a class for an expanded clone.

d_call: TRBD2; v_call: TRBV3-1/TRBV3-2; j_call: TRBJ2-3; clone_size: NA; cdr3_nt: TGTGCCAGCAGCCAAGAGTACGTCCTAGCGGGAGAAGCGCAGTATTTT; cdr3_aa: CASSQEYVLAGEAQYF
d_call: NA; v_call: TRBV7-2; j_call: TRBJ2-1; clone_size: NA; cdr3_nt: TGTGCCAGCAGCTTAATCGGAGGTAGGTACTACAATGAGCAGTTCTTC; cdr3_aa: CASSLIGGRYYNEQFF
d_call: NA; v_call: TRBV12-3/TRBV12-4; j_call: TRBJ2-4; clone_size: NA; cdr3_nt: TGTGCCAGCAGTTTAGCGGGAGAAAACATTCAGTACTTC; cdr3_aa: CASSLAGENIQYF
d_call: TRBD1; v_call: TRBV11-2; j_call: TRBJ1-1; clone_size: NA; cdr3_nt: TGTGCCAGCAGTTCCGGACAGGGGCGAAATGAAGCTTTCTTT; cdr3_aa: CASSSGQGRNEAFF
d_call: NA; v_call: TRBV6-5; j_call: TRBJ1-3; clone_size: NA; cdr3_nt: TGTGCCAGCAGAGACTCTGTTCGTGGAAACACCATATATTTT; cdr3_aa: CASRDSVRGNTIYF
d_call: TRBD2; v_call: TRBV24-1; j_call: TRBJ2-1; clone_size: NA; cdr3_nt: TGTGCCACCAGCGGACTAGTGCCGTACAATGAGCAGTTCTTC; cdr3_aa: CATSGLVPYNEQFF
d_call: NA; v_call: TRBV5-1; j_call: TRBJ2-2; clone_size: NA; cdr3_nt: TGCGCCAGCAGCTTAGATTGGGGGCTCAACACCGGGGAGCTGTTTTTT; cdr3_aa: CASSLDWGLNTGELFF
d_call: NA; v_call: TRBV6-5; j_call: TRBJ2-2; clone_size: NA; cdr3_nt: TGTGCCAGCAGTTACGATCAGGTCACCGGGGAGCTGTTTTTT; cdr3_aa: CASSYDQVTGELFF
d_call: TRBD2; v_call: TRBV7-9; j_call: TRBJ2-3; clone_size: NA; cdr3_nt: TGTGCCAGCACCAGAGCGGGAGTGGGTGCAGATACGCAGTATTTT; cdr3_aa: CASTRAGVGADTQYF
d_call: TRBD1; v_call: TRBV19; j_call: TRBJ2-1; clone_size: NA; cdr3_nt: TGTGCCAGTAGTATAGAGCAGACGCGGACAGGGCTGTCCTACAATGAGCAGTTCTTC; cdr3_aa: CASSIEQTRTGLSYNEQFF
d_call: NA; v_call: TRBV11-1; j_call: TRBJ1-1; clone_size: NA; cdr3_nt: TGTGCCAGCAGCTTAGAACAGGGGAACACTGAAGCTTTCTTT; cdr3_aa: CASSLEQGNTEAFF
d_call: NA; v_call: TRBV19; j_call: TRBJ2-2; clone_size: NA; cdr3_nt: TGTGCCAGTAGTGTAGCACAGAACACCGGGGAGCTGTTTTTT; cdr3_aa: CASSVAQNTGELFF
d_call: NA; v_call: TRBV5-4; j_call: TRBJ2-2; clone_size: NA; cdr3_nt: TGTGCCAGCAGCTTTTTGCAGGGGGAGGACACCGGGGAGCTGTTTTTT; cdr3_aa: CASSFLQGEDTGELFF
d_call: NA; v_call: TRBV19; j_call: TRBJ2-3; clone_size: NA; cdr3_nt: TGTGCCAGTAGTATCGGGTACCCTCACAATAGCGGAGATACGCAGTATTTT; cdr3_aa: CASSIGYPHNSGDTQYF
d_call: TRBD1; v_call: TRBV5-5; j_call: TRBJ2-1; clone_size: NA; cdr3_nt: TGTGCCAGCAGCTTGGAAGGGACAGGGGGCTCGGGTGAGCAGTTCTTC; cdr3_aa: CASSLEGTGGSGEQFF
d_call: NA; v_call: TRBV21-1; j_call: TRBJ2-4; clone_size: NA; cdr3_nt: TGTGCCAGCAGCAAATTTTGGACCGGGGTAGCCAAAAACATTCAGTACTTC; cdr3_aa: CASSKFWTGVAKNIQYF
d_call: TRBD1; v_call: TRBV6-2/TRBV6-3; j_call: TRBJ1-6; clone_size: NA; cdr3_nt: TGTGCCAGCAGTTTCGACAGGGGGAATTCACCCCTCCACTTT; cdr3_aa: CASSFDRGNSPLHF
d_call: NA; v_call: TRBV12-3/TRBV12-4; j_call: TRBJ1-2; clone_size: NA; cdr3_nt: TGTGCCAGCAAGCGGACAGCGGTTGGCTACACCTTC; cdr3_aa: CASKRTAVGYTF
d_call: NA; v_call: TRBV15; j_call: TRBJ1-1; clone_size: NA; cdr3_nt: TGTGCCACCAGCAGAGATCTCGGGGGTGAAGCTTTCTTT; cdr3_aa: CATSRDLGGEAFF
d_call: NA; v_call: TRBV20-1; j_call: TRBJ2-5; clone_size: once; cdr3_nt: TGCAGTGCTAGTCCGCCAGGGATATTGGAGACCCAGTACTTC; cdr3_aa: CSASPPGILETQYF
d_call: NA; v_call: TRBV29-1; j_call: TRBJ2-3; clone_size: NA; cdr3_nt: TGCAGCGTTGAAGATCGTGGCAGAACGGATACGCAGTATTTT; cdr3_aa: CSVEDRGRTDTQYF
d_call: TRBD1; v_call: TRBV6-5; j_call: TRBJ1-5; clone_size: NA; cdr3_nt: TGTGCCAGCAGTTACAGAGGGGGCGGAAATCAGCCCCAGCATTTT; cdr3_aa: CASSYRGGGNQPQHF
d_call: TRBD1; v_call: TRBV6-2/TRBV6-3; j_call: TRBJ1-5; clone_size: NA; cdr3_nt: TGTGCCAGCAGCCGGCCGACAGGGGCGAATCAGCCCCAGCATTTT; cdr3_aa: CASSRPTGANQPQHF
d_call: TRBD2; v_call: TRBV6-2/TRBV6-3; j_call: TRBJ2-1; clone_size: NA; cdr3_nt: TGTGCCAGCAGTTATATTAGCGGGGCCCCGAATGAGCAGTTCTTC; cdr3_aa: CASSYISGAPNEQFF
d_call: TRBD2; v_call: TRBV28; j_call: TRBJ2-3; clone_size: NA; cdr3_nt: TGTGCCAGCCGACTAGCGGGAGGAGGGGGGAAGATGACAGATACGCAGTATTTT; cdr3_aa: CASRLAGGGGKMTDTQYF
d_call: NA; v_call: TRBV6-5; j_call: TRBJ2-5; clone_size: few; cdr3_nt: TGTGCCAGCAACGCTAGAGGAGAGACCCAGTACTTC; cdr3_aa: CASNARGETQYF
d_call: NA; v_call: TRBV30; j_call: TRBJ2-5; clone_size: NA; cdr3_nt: TGTGCCTGGAGTTCCTCAGTCTTCGACAGACAAGAGACCCAGTACTTC; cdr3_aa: CAWSSSVFDRQETQYF
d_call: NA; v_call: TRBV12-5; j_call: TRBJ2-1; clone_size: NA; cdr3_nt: TGTGCTAGTGGTCTGGAGGGGGCAGCCGAGCAGTTCTTC; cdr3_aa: CASGLEGAAEQFF
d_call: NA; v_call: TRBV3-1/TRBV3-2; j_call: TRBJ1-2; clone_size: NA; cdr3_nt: TGTGCCAGCGTAAGAGTCGCGAACTATGGCTACACCTTC; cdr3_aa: CASVRVANYGYTF
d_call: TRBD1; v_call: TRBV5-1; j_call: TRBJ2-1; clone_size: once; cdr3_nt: TGCGCCAGCAGCCGACAGGGCGAATACAATGAGCAGTTCTTC; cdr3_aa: CASSRQGEYNEQFF
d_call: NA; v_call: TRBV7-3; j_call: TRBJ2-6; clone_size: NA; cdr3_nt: TGTGCCAGCAGCTTAACCCTACAGAACTCTGGGGCCAACGTCCTGACTTTC; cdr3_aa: CASSLTLQNSGANVLTF
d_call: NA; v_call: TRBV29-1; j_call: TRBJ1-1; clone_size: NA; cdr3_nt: TGCAGCACACAGGTGGCAGGAACTGAAGCTTTCTTT; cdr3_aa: CSTQVAGTEAFF
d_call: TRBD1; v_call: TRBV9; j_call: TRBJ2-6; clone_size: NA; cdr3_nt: TGTGCCAGCAGCGTACCACAGGGGACAGGGGCCAACGTCCTGACTTTC; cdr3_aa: CASSVPQGTGANVLTF
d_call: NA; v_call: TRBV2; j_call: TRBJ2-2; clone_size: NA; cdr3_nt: TGTGCCAGCAGTGATGACATCAAAAACACCGGGGAGCTGTTTTTT; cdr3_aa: CASSDDIKNTGELFF
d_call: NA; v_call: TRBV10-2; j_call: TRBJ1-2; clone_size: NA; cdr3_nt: TGCGCCAGCAGTGAGTCGAGGGAAGACTATGGCTACACCTTC; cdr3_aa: CASSESREDYGYTF